This TCR beta chain was recovered during a study of blood T cell repertoires in COVID-19. Study-wide background: Collection of acute and convalescent COVID-19 samples took place in the United States, Italy and Spain.

Authors' analysis steps: From reference gene primer amplification, estimates of nucleated cell counts were derived. Assay: immunoSEQ multiplex PCR; the TCRdb copy retains only in-frame clones and omits some. D and trimming come from the DNA, and the V and J calls and clone size come from that table. The data contain tens of thousands of clones, around 73% of them singletons. Germline CDR1 and CDR2: MNHEY and SMNVEV (reference sequence). The CDR3 sequence is 17 residues long. Between the trimmed V and J ends, which lost 6 bases and 0 bases, there was a span of 15 bases. The material sequenced was peripheral blood. The TCR originated in an elderly man with acute or convalescent COVID-19. This chain links TRBV27 with TRBJ1-6, with D hard to call. CDR3 bases: TGTGCCAGCAGCCGTGACTTGTTGAGCTCCTATAATTCACCCCTCCACTTT. Its translation is CASSRDLLSSYNSPLHF.